The text below deals with one T cell receptor beta chain. Random hexamers were used to reverse transcribe 0.5 to 1 ug of RNA. Across 54 Vbeta and 13 Jbeta, immunoSEQ multiplex PCR amplified TCR beta CDR3. TCRdb recomputed calls from the immunoSEQ multiplex PCR reads with MiXCR, one row per CDR3 protein. The top ten hold 0.13% to 0.15% of the sample, which has over 130,000 distinct CDR3 sequences, about 95% seen once. These data originate in a study of CD8 T cells in Susac syndrome. At the level of the study: Each patient with Susac syndrome, at the time of blood draw, was therapy-naive, on corticosteroids, or on intravenous immunoglobulin alone.

TCR beta was sequenced from blood CD8+ and CD4+ T cells. The CD8+ and CD4+ T cells were negatively isolated, with the TEMRA cells enriched by FACS. CDR1 and CDR2 from the germline V gene are MNHEY and SMNVEV (reference sequence). The CDR3 consists of 16 residues. V lost 5 bases, J lost 2 bases, and 6 bases stayed unmatched. This receptor was obtained from a human donor with Susac syndrome. Sample: CD4+ T cells from PBMCs. J is TRBJ2-7 and V is TRBV27, with 13 bases identical to TRBD2. The CDR3 nucleotides are TGTGCCAGCAGTCAGCCAGGACTAGCGGGAGCCTACGAGCAGTACTTC. Its protein product is CASSQPGLAGAYEQYF.